What follows are 26 T cell receptor beta chains derived from one specimen sequenced in a study of T cell clones after liver transplantation. The assay was immunoSEQ multiplex PCR, and TCRdb's table has in-frame clones only and misses some. The sample lists some 7,900 clones; roughly 80% were seen once. Here the sequenced sample was CD8+ T cells from blood, taken before liver transplant. These receptors were obtained from a human donor who received a liver transplant.

V gene TRBV11-3 combines with J gene TRBJ2-2, with a possible D match to TRBD2 (5 bases). Trimming left V 0 bases short and J 4 bases short, with 9 bases between. Germline V gives CDR1 SGHNT, CDR2 YENEEA. The CDR3 contains 15 residues. CDR3 amino acids: CASSLDGGGTGELFF. DNA of the CDR3: TGTGCCAGCAGCTTAGATGGAGGAGGCACCGGGGAGCTGTTTTTT.

This clone has just a few counts. This chain links TRBV29-1 with TRBJ2-3, with 10 positions matching TRBD2. Germline CDR1 reads SQVTM; CDR2 reads ANQGSEA. The V gene end was trimmed by 4 bases and the J gene end by 5 bases; junction bases not matched to a gene: 6. CDR3 length: 14 residues. The CDR3: CSVGTSGIRDTQYF. CDR3 DNA sequence: TGCAGCGTTGGAACTAGCGGGATCCGAGATACGCAGTATTTT.

CDR3 amino acids: CASSPNYYTEAFF. Written as DNA, the CDR3 is TGTGCCAGCAGCCCAAACTATTACACTGAAGCTTTCTTT. The chain employs TRBV5-8 and TRBJ1-1; no reliable D call. V lost 4 bases and J lost 3, with 10 bases in between. CDR3 length equals 13 residues. Germline CDR1 SGHTS, CDR2 YDEGEE.

This chain joins TRBV5-1 and TRBJ2-1, with 15 bases lining up with TRBD2. The V segment lost 0 bases and the J segment 8 bases; nucleotides outside the gene matches: 3. This CDR3 comprises 16 residues. Germline V CDR1 and CDR2: SGHRS, YFSETQ. Here the CDR3 reads CASSLAGTSGGYEQFF. CDR3 sequence (DNA): TGCGCCAGCAGCTTGGCTGGGACTAGCGGGGGGTATGAGCAGTTCTTC.

The rearrangement links TRBV29-1 to TRBJ1-2; the match to TRBD1 covers 8 bases. CDR1 SQVTM and CDR2 ANQGSEA come from the germline V gene. The CDR3 covers 12 residues. With V trimmed by 6 bases and J by 12 bases, 12 bases remained unmatched. CDR3 in DNA: TGCAGCGTGACCTCGGAGGACAGGGAGGACACCTTC. Protein sequence: CSVTSEDREDTF. Full variable domain (outside the CDR3, taken from reference TRBV29-1 and TRBJ1-2): SAVISQKPSRDICQRGTSLTIQCQVDSQVTMMFWYRQQPGQSLTLIATANQGSEATYESGFVIDKFPISRPNLTFSTLTVSNMSPEDSSIYLCSVTSEDREDTFGSGTRLTVV.

This chain uses TRBV10-3 with TRBJ1-5; 8 bases fit TRBD1. Germline V gene data show CDR1 as ENHRY and CDR2 as SYGVKD. The junction had 6 bases not matched to a gene; V was cut back by 2 bases and J by 0 bases. This CDR3 region has 17 residues. The chain's CDR3 is CAISEGDRFYSNQPQHF. In DNA, the CDR3 is TGTGCCATCAGTGAGGGGGACAGGTTCTATAGCAATCAGCCCCAGCATTTT.

This CDR3 is CASSPLQGATDTQYF. The CDR3 nucleotides are TGTGCCAGTAGTCCCCTACAGGGGGCGACAGATACGCAGTATTTT. This chain connects TRBV19 to TRBJ2-3; 9 bases fit TRBD1. The CDR3 is 15 residues long. V lost 5 bases and J lost 3; bases outside the gene matches: 6. The V gene's germline CDR1 is LNHDA and CDR2 SQIVND (reference sequence).

There are a few counts of this clone. V and J are TRBV5-6 and TRBJ2-2; tentatively, D is TRBD1 (5 bases). V lost 4 bases, J lost 6 bases, and 19 bases lay in between. The CDR3 is 16 residues long. Germline values: CDR1 SGHDT, CDR2 YYEEEE. The CDR3 DNA follows: TGTGCCAGCAGCGCTATGGGGCAGGGTCTGTCCGGGGAGCTGTTTTTT. Amino acids: CASSAMGQGLSGELFF.

The chain joins TRBV19 to TRBJ2-5; D might be TRBD2 (7 bases). The CDR3 consists of 14 residues. Germline CDR1 reads LNHDA; CDR2 reads SQIVND (reference sequence). The V and J ends lost 2 bases and 5 bases respectively, with 12 bases between them. CDR3 amino acids: CASSILGGAETQYF. The CDR3 coding sequence is TGTGCCAGTAGTATATTGGGGGGGGCCGAGACCCAGTACTTC. The full variable domain, completed using reference TRBV19 and TRBJ2-5, is DGGITQSPKYLFRKEGQNVTLSCEQNLNHDAMYWYRQDPGQGLRLIYYSQIVNDFQKGDIAEGYSVSREKKESFPLTVTSAQKNPTAFYLCASSILGGAETQYFGPGTRLLVL.

The genes are TRBV19 and TRBJ1-5; TRBD1 matches at 7 bases. CDR1 and CDR2 (germline): LNHDA, SQIVND (reference sequence). J lost 3 bases, V lost 0 bases, and 5 bases had no gene match. CDR3 size: 16 residues. In DNA, the CDR3 is TGTGCCAGTAGTATAGAGGTTGACAGGGCCAATCAGCCCCAGCATTTT. Residues: CASSIEVDRANQPQHF.

The chain links TRBV28 to TRBJ2-1; 9 nucleotides line up with TRBD1. Losses at the gene ends were 5 bases for V and 3 bases for J; bases not matched to a gene: 5. CDR3 size: 15 residues. From germline, CDR1 is MDHEN and CDR2 SYDVKM. In DNA form, the CDR3 reads TGTGCCAGCAGTCAAACAGGGGGCGACTACAATGAGCAGTTCTTC. Amino acid sequence: CASSQTGGDYNEQFF.

This chain uses TRBV29-1 with TRBJ2-6; D is perhaps TRBD1 (6 bases). The germline gives CDR1 SQVTM, CDR2 ANQGSEA. The V gene lost 4 bases and the J gene lost 3 bases, with 16 bases spanning the gap. This CDR3 has 16 residues. This CDR3 reads CSVVEQGPHGANVLTF. CDR3 nucleotide sequence: TGCAGCGTTGTTGAACAGGGCCCCCATGGGGCCAACGTCCTGACTTTC. Combining the CDR3 with reference TRBV29-1 and TRBJ2-6 gives the whole variable domain SAVISQKPSRDICQRGTSLTIQCQVDSQVTMMFWYRQQPGQSLTLIATANQGSEATYESGFVIDKFPISRPNLTFSTLTVSNMSPEDSSIYLCSVVEQGPHGANVLTFGAGSRLTVL.

The rearrangement joins TRBV15 to TRBJ1-5; the match to TRBD1 covers 10 bases. CDR1 is LNHNV and CDR2 is YYDKDF in the germline V gene (reference sequence). The length of the CDR3 is 15 residues. Trimming cost V 3 bases and J 4 bases; bases outside gene matches: 3. The CDR3 spells CATSRDRGSNQPQHF. In DNA form, the CDR3 reads TGTGCCACCAGCAGGGACAGGGGGAGTAATCAGCCCCAGCATTTT.

V is TRBV5-1 and J is TRBJ2-7; 14 bases line up with TRBD2. The ends lost 1 base at V and 4 bases at J; junction bases unmatched: 13. Germline V CDR1 and CDR2: SGHRS, YFSETQ. The CDR3 covers 19 residues. The CDR3 protein is CASSLTLGTSGGLGYEQYF. The CDR3 bases are TGCGCCAGCAGCTTGACTCTCGGGACTAGCGGGGGACTGGGGTACGAGCAGTACTTC. The whole variable domain, filled in from reference TRBV5-1 and TRBJ2-7, reads KAGVTQTPRYLIKTRGQQVTLSCSPISGHRSVSWYQQTPGQGLQFLFEYFSETQRNKGNFPGRFSGRQFSNSRSEMNVSTLELGDSALYLCASSLTLGTSGGLGYEQYFGPGTRLTVT.

The genes are TRBV19 and TRBJ1-1; 8 bases are a match to TRBD1. In germline, CDR1 is LNHDA, CDR2 SQIVND (reference sequence). The length of the CDR3 is 14 residues. After removal of 5 bases from V and 4 bases from J, the junction contained 6 bases not matched to a gene. CDR3 region: CASSQDRGFTEAFF. CDR3 in DNA: TGTGCCAGTAGTCAAGACAGGGGATTCACTGAAGCTTTCTTT.

This clone was recorded only once. The chain uses TRBV9 and TRBJ2-2; 8 nucleotides match TRBD1. V trimming: 5 bases; J trimming: 8 bases; junction bases outside the gene matches: 14. The germline gives CDR1 SGDLS, CDR2 YYNGEE. The CDR3 is 16 residues long. CDR3 coding DNA: TGTGCCAGCAGTACCAAGGTCACAGGGGGATCTGGGGAGCTGTTTTTT. Its translation: CASSTKVTGGSGELFF.

This clone was seen only a few times. The V call is TRBV7-2, the J call TRBJ2-1, with 11 bases aligning to TRBD1. The junction had 5 bases not matched to a gene; V was cut back by 5 bases and J by 8 bases. Germline assignment: CDR1 SGHTA and CDR2 FQGNSA. The CDR3 extends over 14 amino acids. CDR3 bases: TGTGCCAGCAGCGAGGGACAGGGGGTCGATGAGCAGTTCTTC. Protein product: CASSEGQGVDEQFF.

This clone qualifies as medium-sized. The J gene is TRBJ2-7, the V gene TRBV11-2, with 11 nucleotides matching TRBD2. Germline V gives CDR1 SGHAT, CDR2 FQNNGV. The ends lost 3 bases at V and 4 bases at J; junction bases unmatched: 5. CDR3 length: 15 amino acids. CDR3 bases: TGTGCCAGCAGCTTTCTAGCGGGGGGCGAATACGAGCAGTACTTC. Translating it yields CASSFLAGGEYEQYF.

This clone has just one count. This sequence joins TRBV14 and TRBJ1-6; D is uncertain. Germline loops: CDR1 SGHDN, CDR2 FVKESK. CDR3 length equals 15 residues. Trimming took off 0 bases at V and 4 bases at J, with 7 bases between the two ends. The CDR3 is CASSQEVGYNSPLHF. The CDR3 DNA follows: TGTGCCAGCAGCCAAGAGGTCGGGTATAATTCACCCCTCCACTTT. Drawing the rest from reference TRBV14 and TRBJ1-6, the complete variable domain is EAGVTQFPSHSVIEKGQTVTLRCDPISGHDNLYWYRRVMGKEIKFLLHFVKESKQDESGMPNNRFLAERTGGTYSTLKVQPAELEDSGVYFCASSQEVGYNSPLHFGNGTRLTVT.

The chain has TRBV7-7 and TRBJ2-6, with D possibly being TRBD1 (6 bases). The CDR3 sequence is 16 residues long. The germline V gene has CDR1 SSHAT and CDR2 FNYEAQ (reference sequence). V lost 5 bases, J lost 0 bases, and 11 bases lay in between. The CDR3 DNA is TGTGCCAGCAGCCACCTGGACAGCTCTGGGGCCAACGTCCTGACTTTC. Translation gives CASSHLDSSGANVLTF.

The J gene is TRBJ2-5, the V gene TRBV28; 8 bases line up with TRBD1. Trimming cost V 5 bases and J 3 bases; bases outside gene matches: 14. Germline lookup yields CDR1 MDHEN and CDR2 SYDVKM. CDR3 length: 17 residues. The CDR3 sequence is CASSPTGALDPKETQYF. CDR3 sequence (DNA): TGTGCCAGCAGTCCGACAGGGGCTCTAGACCCGAAAGAGACCCAGTACTTC. Looking up the rest from reference TRBV28 and TRBJ2-5 gives the full variable domain: DVKVTQSSRYLVKRTGEKVFLECVQDMDHENMFWYRQDPGLGLRLIYFSYDVKMKEKGDIPEGYSVSREKKERFSLILESASTNQTSMYLCASSPTGALDPKETQYFGPGTRLLVL.

This chain joins TRBV27 and TRBJ2-7, with TRBD1 matching 9 bases. CDR1 is MNHEY, CDR2 SMNVEV, per germline (reference sequence). J lost 3 bases, V lost 4 bases, and 13 bases had no gene match. The CDR3 has 17 amino acids. The CDR3 bases are TGTGCCAGCAGTTCTATCTCAGGGGACAGGGAAAACTACGAGCAGTACTTC. As protein: CASSSISGDRENYEQYF.

The CDR3 DNA follows: TGTGCCAGCAGCTTGGCCGCGGGCGGCGAGCAGTACTTC. It translates to CASSLAAGGEQYF. The chain is built from TRBV5-4 and TRBJ2-7; possibly TRBD2 for D (5 bases). Germline V gene sequence: CDR1 SGHNT, CDR2 YYREEE (reference sequence). V was trimmed by 0 bases and J by 6 bases, leaving 10 bases between them. The CDR3 totals 13 residues. Full variable domain (outside the CDR3, taken from reference TRBV5-4 and TRBJ2-7): ETGVTQSPTHLIKTRGQQVTLRCSSQSGHNTVSWYQQALGQGPQFIFQYYREEENGRGNFPPRFSGLQFPNYSSELNVNALELDDSALYLCASSLAAGGEQYFGPGTRLTVT.

The rearrangement joins TRBV27 to TRBJ2-2; D not resolved. Trimming removed 5 bases from V and 5 bases from J, with 6 bases in between. The CDR3 is 12 amino acids. Germline values: CDR1 MNHEY, CDR2 SMNVEV (reference sequence). CDR3 in amino acids: CASSPDTGELFF. Here the CDR3 DNA reads TGTGCCAGCAGTCCAGATACCGGGGAGCTGTTTTTT.

The chain couples TRBV6-5 to TRBJ2-1; TRBD2 matches at 11 bases. Unmatched junction bases numbered 6, after V lost 2 bases and J lost 6 bases. The CDR3 has 16 amino acids. Germline CDR1 is MNHEY and CDR2 is SVGAGI. The CDR3: CASSYVAGGPGNEQFF. CDR3 sequence (DNA): TGTGCCAGCAGTTACGTAGCGGGGGGGCCGGGCAATGAGCAGTTCTTC.

This clone showed up just a few times. The rearrangement uses TRBV4-1 and TRBJ2-7, with D possibly being TRBD1 (6 bases). Germline CDR1 reads MGHRA; CDR2 reads YSYEKL. The CDR3 totals 14 residues. Trimming stripped 4 bases from V and 4 bases from J, with 14 bases between. CDR3 sequence reads: CASSLRQERYEQYF. CDR3 DNA: TGCGCCAGCAGCCTCCGACAGGAGAGATACGAGCAGTACTTC.